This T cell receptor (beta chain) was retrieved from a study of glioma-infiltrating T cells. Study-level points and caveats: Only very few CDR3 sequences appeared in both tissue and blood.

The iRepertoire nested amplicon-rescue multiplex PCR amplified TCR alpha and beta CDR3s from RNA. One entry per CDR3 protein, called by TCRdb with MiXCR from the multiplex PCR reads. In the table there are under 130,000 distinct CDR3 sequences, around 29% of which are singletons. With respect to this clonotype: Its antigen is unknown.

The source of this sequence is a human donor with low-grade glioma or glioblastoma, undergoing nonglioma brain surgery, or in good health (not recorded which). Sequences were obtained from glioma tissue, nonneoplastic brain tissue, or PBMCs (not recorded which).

The CDR3 DNA reads TGTGCCAGTAGCCTCAATTCACAGGGGACCGGGGAGCTGTTTTTT. Amino acid sequence: CASSLNSQGTGELFF. This rearrangement joins TRBV19 to TRBJ2-2; 7 bases are a match to TRBD1. CDR1 is LNHDA, CDR2 SQIVND, per germline (reference sequence). The CDR3 runs to 15 residues. J was trimmed by 5 bases and V by 6 bases; bases with no gene match: 9. The complete variable domain, with remaining parts taken from reference TRBV19 and TRBJ2-2, reads DGGITQSPKYLFRKEGQNVTLSCEQNLNHDAMYWYRQDPGQGLRLIYYSQIVNDFQKGDIAEGYSVSREKKESFPLTVTSAQKNPTAFYLCASSLNSQGTGELFFGEGSRLTVL.